What follows are 29 T cell receptor beta chains derived from one specimen sequenced in a study of neoadjuvant nivolumab and ipilimumab in lung cancer. Assay: immunoSEQ multiplex PCR; the TCRdb copy retains only in-frame clones and omits some. The sample lists tens of thousands of clones, around four fifths seen once, with approximately 8.6% in the top ten. Sequenced here: tumor tissue, sampled after neoadjuvant nivolumab, alone or with ipilimumab, at or shortly before surgery. The receptors shown here come from an adult with non-small cell lung cancer.

This rearrangement joins TRBV5-1 to TRBJ1-1, with D possibly being TRBD1 (5 bases). V was shortened by 0 bases and J by 0 bases, with 12 bases between the two germline ends. This CDR3 region has 16 residues. CDR1 and CDR2 from the germline V gene are SGHRS and YFSETQ. The CDR3 region has the DNA TGCGCCAGCAGCTTGGCTGGGGGGGGACTGAACACTGAAGCTTTCTTT. It translates to CASSLAGGGLNTEAFF.

The table lists this clone with a count of one. This chain uses TRBV5-6 with TRBJ2-7; possibly TRBD2 for D (6 bases). Germline CDR1 SGHDT, CDR2 YYEEEE. The CDR3 covers 13 residues. V was clipped by 0 bases and J by 6 bases, with 10 bases between them. CDR3 sequence reads: CASSLAGAVEQYF. The CDR3 DNA follows: TGTGCCAGCAGCTTGGCGGGAGCGGTCGAGCAGTACTTC.

V and J are TRBV28 and TRBJ1-5, with D uncertain. Germline V lookup: CDR1 MDHEN, CDR2 SYDVKM. Trimming pared 0 bases from V and 6 bases from J, leaving 6 bases between. The length of the CDR3 is 13 residues. The CDR3 region is CASSLWRSQPQHF. CDR3 nucleotides: TGTGCCAGCAGTTTATGGCGGAGTCAGCCCCAGCATTTT.

The genes are TRBV11-3 and TRBJ1-1, with D possibly matching TRBD1 (6 bases). CDR1 is SGHNT and CDR2 is YENEEA in the germline V gene. The CDR3 covers 16 residues. V was clipped by 1 base and J by 4 bases, with 16 bases between them. The CDR3 DNA reads as TGTGCCAGCAGCTTAGGTTTGGGGCAGGGGAGCACTGAAGCTTTCTTT. Translation gives CASSLGLGQGSTEAFF.

This clone turned up a few times. The chain couples TRBV7-9 to TRBJ1-2; 9 nucleotides line up with TRBD1. The germline V gene encodes CDR1 SEHNR and CDR2 FQNEAQ (reference sequence). The J segment lost 8 bases and the V segment lost 1 base, leaving 8 bases of the junction unmatched. The CDR3 is made up of 15 amino acids. The CDR3 nucleotides are TGTGCCAGCAGCTTAGTAACAGGGGGCTATGGAGGCTACACCTTC. This encodes CASSLVTGGYGGYTF.

This clone came up a few times. The chain is built from TRBV4-1 and TRBJ2-6, with D unresolved. CDR1 is MGHRA and CDR2 is YSYEKL in the germline V gene. This CDR3 is 14 amino acids long. V dropped 1 base and J dropped 4 bases, with 5 bases sitting between them. CDR3 coding DNA: TGCGCCAGCAGCCAAGGGCACGGGGCCAACGTCCTGACTTTC. It codes for CASSQGHGANVLTF.

As concerns this clone: Other nucleotide sequences from this sample produce the same CDR3. The chain carries TRBV5-1 and TRBJ2-1; D not resolved. CDR1 and CDR2 from the germline V gene are SGHRS and YFSETQ. Trimming took off 2 bases at V and 3 bases at J, with 6 bases between the two ends. This CDR3 is 13 amino acids long. The CDR3, as DNA: TGCGCCAGCAGCTTTTCAGACTACAATGAGCAGTTCTTC. Translating it yields CASSFSDYNEQFF.

The chain couples TRBV11-2 to TRBJ2-1, with 9 bases fitting TRBD1. Germline CDR1 SGHAT, CDR2 FQNNGV. The CDR3 has 14 amino acids. After removal of 1 base from V and 8 bases from J, the junction contained 3 bases not matched to a gene. Here the CDR3 reads CASSLGQGVDEQFF. Written as DNA, the CDR3 is TGTGCCAGCAGCTTAGGACAGGGGGTCGATGAGCAGTTCTTC.

In its sample, this clone was seen once. The rearrangement uses TRBV11-3 and TRBJ2-6; perhaps TRBD1 as D (5 bases). Trimming stripped 5 bases from V and 0 bases from J, with 11 bases between. The germline gives CDR1 SGHNT, CDR2 YENEEA. The CDR3 consists of 16 residues. This chain's CDR3 is CASSATAFSGANVLTF. In DNA form, the CDR3 reads TGTGCCAGCAGCGCGACAGCTTTCTCTGGGGCCAACGTCCTGACTTTC. Combining the CDR3 with reference TRBV11-3 and TRBJ2-6 gives the whole variable domain EAGVVQSPRYKIIEKKQPVAFWCNPISGHNTLYWYLQNLGQGPELLIRYENEEAVDDSQLPKDRFSAERLKGVDSTLKIQPAELGDSAVYLCASSATAFSGANVLTFGAGSRLTVL.

The chain links TRBV5-8 to TRBJ2-1; 12 nucleotides align to TRBD2. V gave up 3 bases and J gave up 1 base; unmatched junction bases: 2. Per germline, CDR1 SGHTS and CDR2 YDEGEE. The CDR3 extends over 16 amino acids. The CDR3 loop reads CASSSGLAGSYNEQFF. The DNA of the CDR3 is TGTGCCAGCAGCTCGGGACTAGCGGGTTCCTACAATGAGCAGTTCTTC.

J is TRBJ1-2 and V is TRBV7-8, with no clear D. The CDR3 totals 14 residues. V was cut by 1 base and J by 1 base, with 7 bases left in between. The germline V gene has CDR1 SGHVS and CDR2 FQNEAQ. CDR3 amino acids: CASSLGGGNYGYTF. The CDR3 region has the DNA TGTGCCAGCAGCTTAGGCGGAGGTAACTATGGCTACACCTTC.

The rearrangement uses TRBV18 and TRBJ1-5; TRBD1 might be the D (5 bases). CDR3 length: 16 residues. Germline V gene data show CDR1 as KGHSH and CDR2 as LQKENI. V lost 3 bases and J lost 0, with 12 bases in between. In DNA form, the CDR3 reads TGTGCCAGCTCACCCCGACAGCCCTATAGCAATCAGCCCCAGCATTTT. This gives the protein CASSPRQPYSNQPQHF.

V is TRBV10-3 and J is TRBJ2-7; TRBD1 aligns across 8 bases. V lost 7 bases, J lost 6 bases, and 8 bases stayed unmatched. Germline-derived CDR1 and CDR2 are ENHRY and SYGVKD. The CDR3 contains 13 residues. The CDR3 protein is CAIITQGAGEQYF. The DNA of the CDR3 is TGTGCCATCATCACGCAGGGGGCTGGCGAGCAGTACTTC.

The chain links TRBV27 to TRBJ2-4, with 8 positions matching TRBD2. CDR3 length: 14 amino acids. Trimming cost V 6 bases and J 8 bases; bases outside gene matches: 9. Looked up from germline, CDR1 is MNHEY and CDR2 is SMNVEV (reference sequence). Here the CDR3 reads CASRQQRETDIQYF. CDR3 bases: TGTGCCAGCAGGCAACAGCGGGAGACGGACATTCAGTACTTC.

The table lists this clone with a count of one. J is TRBJ1-1 and V is TRBV18; D not certain. V shed 5 bases and J shed 4 bases, with 8 bases lying between them. Germline CDR1 reads KGHSH; CDR2 reads LQKENI. The CDR3 loop spans 12 amino acids. DNA for the CDR3: TGTGCCAGCTCAAAGGAGAGCACTGAAGCTTTCTTT. Its protein product is CASSKESTEAFF.

A word on this clone: At one end the junction does not follow the germline gene, possibly because of a read error. The CDR3 loop reads CASSQFPTESPLF. The CDR3 nucleotides are TGTGCCAGCAGCCAGTTCCCGACAGAATCTCCGCTCTTC. The chain employs TRBV14 and TRBJ1-2; maybe TRBD1 (5 bases). CDR1 is SGHDN and CDR2 is FVKESK in the germline V gene. The CDR3 runs to 13 residues. The full variable domain, in which reference TRBV14 and TRBJ1-2 provide the parts outside the CDR3, is EAGVTQFPSHSVIEKGQTVTLRCDPISGHDNLYWYRRVMGKEIKFLLHFVKESKQDESGMPNNRFLAERTGGTYSTLKVQPAELEDSGVYFCASSQFPTESPLFGSGTRLTVV.

The chain joins TRBV5-1 to TRBJ2-3; the match to TRBD1 covers 8 bases. The junction had 6 bases not matched to a gene; V was cut back by 6 bases and J by 3 bases. This CDR3 has 14 residues. CDR1 SGHRS and CDR2 YFSETQ come from the germline V gene. The CDR3 coding sequence is TGCGCCAGCAAGCAGGGGGCGAGGACAGATACGCAGTATTTT. Amino acids: CASKQGARTDTQYF.

The chain employs TRBV11-2 and TRBJ2-5; possibly TRBD2 for D (5 bases). This CDR3 comprises 17 residues. Trimming removed 0 bases from V and 1 base from J, with 15 bases in between. Germline CDR1 and CDR2: SGHAT and FQNNGV. The CDR3 loop reads CASSLDLPVGGQETQYF. DNA for the CDR3: TGTGCCAGCAGCTTAGATCTCCCAGTAGGAGGCCAAGAGACCCAGTACTTC.

The chain is built from TRBV5-1 and TRBJ2-7, with 11 bases lining up with TRBD2. The CDR3 runs 13 residues. Per the germline V gene, CDR1 is SGHRS and CDR2 is YFSETQ. V lost 7 bases and J lost 10; bases outside the gene matches: 10. CDR3 sequence: CASGSETSGIQYF. In nucleotides, the CDR3 is TGCGCCAGCGGTTCCGAGACTAGCGGGATACAGTACTTC. The full variable domain, completed using reference TRBV5-1 and TRBJ2-7, is KAGVTQTPRYLIKTRGQQVTLSCSPISGHRSVSWYQQTPGQGLQFLFEYFSETQRNKGNFPGRFSGRQFSNSRSEMNVSTLELGDSALYLCASGSETSGIQYFGPGTRLTVT.

This clone occurred a few times. The chain carries TRBV10-2 and TRBJ2-1, with a weak D call TRBD1 (5 bases). Deletions cut 2 bases from V and 0 bases from J, with 11 bases between. Germline loops: CDR1 WSHSY, CDR2 SAAADI. CDR3 size: 16 residues. The DNA of the CDR3 is TGCGCCAGCAGTGAGACGACAGCGAGCTCCTACAATGAGCAGTTCTTC. Its translation is CASSETTASSYNEQFF.

The CDR3 region is CASSLGGQNYGYTF. The CDR3 bases are TGCGCCAGCAGCTTGGGGGGACAGAACTATGGCTACACCTTC. The chain combines TRBV5-1 with TRBJ1-2; 7 bases map to TRBD1. Germline trimming cut 0 bases from V and 2 bases from J; bases unmatched to any gene: 1. CDR1 and CDR2 from the germline V gene are SGHRS and YFSETQ. The CDR3 has 14 amino acids.

The chain has TRBV18 and TRBJ2-7; TRBD1 aligns across 11 bases. The trim removed 1 base at V and 4 bases at J, leaving 3 bases unmatched. The CDR3 runs to 15 residues. Germline lookup yields CDR1 KGHSH and CDR2 LQKENI. The DNA for the CDR3 is TGTGCCAGCTCACCACTCGGACAGGGGGCTTACGAGCAGTACTTC. This translates into CASSPLGQGAYEQYF.

This chain uses TRBV18 with TRBJ2-6; TRBD2 matches 7 bases. Germline CDR1 KGHSH, CDR2 LQKENI. The V gene end was trimmed by 1 base and the J gene end by 0 bases; junction bases not matched to a gene: 12. CDR3 length equals 20 residues. CDR3 sequence (DNA): TGTGCCAGCTCACCACTAGGTATTGCGGCGGGAGTCTCTGGGGCCAACGTCCTGACTTTC. Its protein is CASSPLGIAAGVSGANVLTF.

The J gene is TRBJ2-7, the V gene TRBV6-5; D unresolved. CDR3 length equals 11 residues. Germline loops: CDR1 MNHEY, CDR2 SVGAGI. V was pared by 6 bases and J by 3 bases, with 6 bases between. CDR3 nucleotide sequence: TGTGCCAGCAGGATTCTCTACGAGCAGTACTTC. This translates into CASRILYEQYF.

This chain links TRBV14 with TRBJ2-5; D is ambiguous. The CDR3 loop spans 13 amino acids. Trimming stripped 1 base from V and 7 bases from J, with 10 bases between. From germline, CDR1 is SGHDN and CDR2 FVKESK. The CDR3 DNA is TGTGCCAGCAGCCAAGTCACTTTTGGGACCCAGTACTTC. Translating gives CASSQVTFGTQYF.

The CDR3: CASRGLAGGLSSYEQYF. CDR3 nucleotide sequence: TGTGCCAGCAGGGGACTAGCGGGAGGGCTCAGCTCCTACGAGCAGTACTTC. The rearrangement joins TRBV28 to TRBJ2-7; TRBD2 matches 16 bases. The J segment lost 0 bases and the V segment lost 6 bases, leaving 5 bases of the junction unmatched. Germline CDR1 and CDR2: MDHEN and SYDVKM. The CDR3 runs 17 residues.

This chain connects TRBV15 to TRBJ2-1; TRBD1 is a possible D gene (5 bases). CDR3 length: 15 residues. CDR1 is LNHNV, CDR2 YYDKDF, per germline (reference sequence). Deletions cut 3 bases from V and 4 bases from J, with 13 bases between. The CDR3 loop is CATSRRTSLYNEQFF. The DNA of the CDR3 is TGTGCCACCAGCAGGAGGACAAGTCTTTACAATGAGCAGTTCTTC.

V gene TRBV5-1 combines with J gene TRBJ1-5; unclear D gene. Germline CDR1 SGHRS, CDR2 YFSETQ. With 4 bases removed from V and 0 bases from J, the gap between germline ends came to 8 bases. This CDR3 has 14 residues. For the CDR3, the DNA is TGCGCCAGCAGCCTGTACCATAGCAATCAGCCCCAGCATTTT. Translating gives CASSLYHSNQPQHF.

The chain joins TRBV9 to TRBJ2-2; 9 nucleotides align to TRBD2. This CDR3 spans 18 amino acids. CDR1 is SGDLS, CDR2 YYNGEE, per germline. Germline trimming cut 2 bases from V and 4 bases from J; bases unmatched to any gene: 12. The CDR3 coding sequence is TGTGCCAGCAGCGTTCGCCCCGCCGGGACTAGCATCACCGGGGAGCTGTTTTTT. Its translation is CASSVRPAGTSITGELFF. The whole variable domain, remainder taken from reference TRBV9 and TRBJ2-2, is DSGVTQTPKHLITATGQRVTLRCSPRSGDLSVYWYQQSLDQGLQFLIQYYNGEERAKGNILERFSAQQFPDLHSELNLSSLELGDSALYFCASSVRPAGTSITGELFFGEGSRLTVL.